The next 10 T cell receptor beta chains were all read from a single sample in a study of cytomegalovirus exposure and HLA in healthy donors. Vbeta (60) and Jbeta (13) primers were used in the PCR. Sequenced by immunoSEQ multiplex PCR; TCRdb stores in-frame clones only, minus some. The sample has roughly 130,000 clones; around 80% are singletons. The sample taken for sequencing was PBMCs. These receptors came from a woman in her 40s in good health and CMV-seronegative.

The V and J genes are TRBV18 and TRBJ2-5; 8 bases are a match to TRBD2. The V gene end was trimmed by 1 base and the J gene end by 2 bases; junction bases not matched to a gene: 6. Germline V lookup: CDR1 KGHSH, CDR2 LQKENI. The CDR3 is 16 amino acids. The CDR3 is CASSPRAGGSQETQYF. The CDR3 DNA reads TGTGCCAGCTCACCACGGGCGGGGGGCAGTCAAGAGACCCAGTACTTC.

This chain links TRBV25-1 with TRBJ2-3, with 9 bases matching TRBD1. CDR3 length equals 15 residues. Trimming at V came to 3 bases and at J to 4 bases, leaving 5 bases not matched to a gene. The germline CDR1 and CDR2 sequences are MGHDK and SYGVNS. CDR3 nucleotide sequence: TGTGCCAGCAGTGATTGGACAGGGGTTGCAGATACGCAGTATTTT. The encoded protein is CASSDWTGVADTQYF.

This clone was counted a few times. Germline is not matched at one junction end, which may reflect a read error. The chain employs TRBV4-2 and TRBJ1-3; 7 positions agree with TRBD1. The CDR3 runs 12 residues. Germline V gene sequence: CDR1 LGHNA, CDR2 YNFKEQ. DNA for the CDR3: TGTGCCAGCAGCCAAGATCGGGACAGACTTACTTTT. The encoded protein is CASSQDRDRLTF.

The chain has TRBV7-8 and TRBJ1-1; D possibly corresponds to TRBD1 (5 bases). Germline V CDR1 and CDR2: SGHVS, FQNEAQ. V was trimmed by 7 bases and J by 0 bases, leaving 18 bases between them. The CDR3 loop spans 16 amino acids. CDR3 protein: CASTPKPGQMNTEAFF. The CDR3 region has the DNA TGTGCCAGCACCCCAAAGCCCGGACAAATGAACACTGAAGCTTTCTTT.

The V and J genes are TRBV7-9 and TRBJ1-4; D remains ambiguous. The germline V and J ends were trimmed by 5 bases and 7 bases, with 26 bases remaining between them. The CDR3 consists of 18 residues. Looked up from germline, CDR1 is SEHNR and CDR2 is FQNEAQ (reference sequence). The CDR3 DNA reads as TGTGCCAGCAGCCCGTACCCCGCCGCGGGTCTCGAAAGTGAAAAACTGTTTTTT. It is translated as CASSPYPAAGLESEKLFF.

The V gene is TRBV5-1, the J gene TRBJ1-2; possible D gene TRBD1, 6 bases. The V gene lost 4 bases and the J gene lost 3 bases, with 16 bases spanning the gap. This CDR3 region has 15 residues. Germline CDR1 reads SGHRS; CDR2 reads YFSETQ. Here the CDR3 reads CASSRVGSGDYGYTF. As DNA, the CDR3 is TGCGCCAGCAGCCGGGTCGGGTCAGGGGACTATGGCTACACCTTC.

The V gene is TRBV5-1, the J gene TRBJ2-1; D unresolved. CDR1 is SGHRS and CDR2 is YFSETQ in the germline V gene. The CDR3 consists of 15 residues. V was cut by 4 bases and J by 4 bases, with 15 bases left in between. CDR3 sequence reads: CASSQSTDSYNEQFF. The CDR3 region has the DNA TGCGCCAGCAGCCAATCAACCGACTCGTACAATGAGCAGTTCTTC.

This CDR3 is CASSLPDRSGEQFF. The CDR3 DNA sequence: TGTGCCAGCAGTTTACCCGACAGGTCTGGGGAGCAGTTCTTC. The chain employs TRBV28 and TRBJ2-1, with TRBD1 as a possible D gene (6 bases). The CDR3 has 14 amino acids. Trimming took off 2 bases at V and 10 bases at J, with 15 bases between the two ends. Germline V gene sequence: CDR1 MDHEN, CDR2 SYDVKM. The complete variable domain, with remaining parts taken from reference TRBV28 and TRBJ2-1, reads DVKVTQSSRYLVKRTGEKVFLECVQDMDHENMFWYRQDPGLGLRLIYFSYDVKMKEKGDIPEGYSVSREKKERFSLILESASTNQTSMYLCASSLPDRSGEQFFGPGTRLTVL.

This clone has just one count. V and J are TRBV5-5 and TRBJ1-6, with D perhaps TRBD1 (6 bases). The V gene's germline CDR1 is SGHKS and CDR2 YYEKEE (reference sequence). The CDR3 is 17 residues long. Deletions cut 3 bases from V and 0 bases from J, with 13 bases between. The CDR3 region is CASSSRQDDSYNSPLHF. CDR3 sequence (DNA): TGTGCCAGCAGCTCAAGACAGGACGACTCCTATAATTCACCCCTCCACTTT.

This rearrangement joins TRBV5-1 to TRBJ2-3, with TRBD2 as a possible D gene (5 bases). CDR3 size: 13 residues. V was pared by 10 bases and J by 6 bases, with 18 bases between. Germline V gene data show CDR1 as SGHRS and CDR2 as YFSETQ. CDR3 nucleotide sequence: TGCGCCGTATCTTCCTGGCCGGGGGATACGCAGTATTTT. It specifies CAVSSWPGDTQYF.